The 2 T cell receptor beta chains below all came from one sample that was sequenced in a study of blood T cells in healthy people across ages. A J-beta primer mix and a sample-barcoded 5' primer were used in a second PCR of about 7 to 12 cycles. Each CDR3 protein gets one entry after TCRdb re-called the 5' RACE reads with MiXCR. In the table there are 550,000 to 800,000 distinct CDR3 sequences, roughly 30% of which are singletons. The sequenced sample consisted of blood. These receptors were taken from a woman older than 75 in good health.

This clonotype has more than one count but fewer than ten. Germline is not matched at one junction end, which may reflect a read error. This rearrangement joins TRBV6-5 to TRBJ2-1; 10 positions match TRBD2. Germline V CDR1 and CDR2: MNHEY, SVGAGI. This CDR3 comprises 15 residues. The CDR3 is CASSYSSGGGNERFF. DNA for the CDR3: TGTGCCAGCAGTTACTCGAGCGGGGGGGGCAATGAGCGGTTCTTC.

In nucleotides, the CDR3 is TGCAGCGTGAGCCGGGACGACCACTCTGGGGCCAACGTCCTGACTTTC. Protein product: CSVSRDDHSGANVLTF. The chain carries TRBV29-1 and TRBJ2-6; the D call may be TRBD1 or TRBD2 (5 bases each). V gave up 6 bases and J gave up 0 bases, with 15 bases separating them. CDR3 length equals 16 residues. Germline loops: CDR1 SQVTM, CDR2 ANQGSEA.